This TCR beta chain comes out of a study of blood T cell repertoires in COVID-19. This table comes from immunoSEQ multiplex PCR, and its TCRdb copy is limited to in-frame clones, with some not included. The sample shows 250,000 to 300,000 clones, about nine tenths of them seen only once. This CDR3 is built from 15 residues. V was pared by 7 bases and J by 3 bases, with 17 bases between. From germline, CDR1 is SGHRS and CDR2 YFSETQ. This sequence joins TRBV5-1 and TRBJ2-1; perhaps TRBD1 as D (6 bases). This clonotype originated in a human donor in a cohort exposed to, infected with or recovered from COVID-19 (not recorded which). The donor label of this sample is uncertain. The specimen sequenced was PBMCs or T cells enriched from blood (not recorded which). The CDR3 reads CASRSGANGYNEQFF. The DNA of the CDR3 is TGCGCCAGCCGATCAGGGGCTAATGGCTACAATGAGCAGTTCTTC. Full variable domain (rest looked up from reference TRBV5-1 and TRBJ2-1): KAGVTQTPRYLIKTRGQQVTLSCSPISGHRSVSWYQQTPGQGLQFLFEYFSETQRNKGNFPGRFSGRQFSNSRSEMNVSTLELGDSALYLCASRSGANGYNEQFFGPGTRLTVL.